Below are 6 T cell receptor beta chains sequenced from a single sample in a study of T cells after yellow fever vaccination. TCRdb analysed the 5' RACE reads with MiXCR anew, one entry per CDR3 protein. The data hold 400,000 to 650,000 distinct CDR3 sequences, with 20% to 25% observed a single time. Sequences were derived from PBMCs, sampled approximately 22 days after the first yellow fever vaccination. These receptors were obtained from a man between 18 and 29 years old who received the YFV17D yellow fever vaccine.

The V call is TRBV6-2 or TRBV6-3, the J call TRBJ1-1, with D maybe TRBD1 (6 bases). CDR1 MNHEY and CDR2 SVGEGT come from the germline V gene. The CDR3 has 14 amino acids. V was clipped by 2 bases and J by 5 bases, with 12 bases between them. CDR3 residues: CASSYGQPGTEAFF. Here the CDR3 DNA reads TGTGCCAGCAGTTACGGACAGCCGGGTACTGAAGCTTTCTTT.

The rearrangement joins TRBV6-5 to TRBJ1-4, with D possibly being TRBD1 (5 bases). Between the trimmed V and J ends, which lost 3 bases and 4 bases, there was a span of 9 bases. The CDR3 consists of 14 residues. Germline V gene sequence: CDR1 MNHEY, CDR2 SVGAGI. The CDR3 spells CASSYRGFNEKLFF. The CDR3 coding sequence is TGTGCCAGCAGTTATCGGGGCTTTAATGAAAAACTGTTTTTT.

This clonotype was seen only a few times. This chain links TRBV7-2 with TRBJ2-3; 10 bases agree with TRBD2. Germline CDR1 reads SGHTA; CDR2 reads FQGNSA. After removal of 5 bases from V and 3 bases from J, the junction contained 8 bases not matched to a gene. This CDR3 is 16 amino acids long. The CDR3 coding sequence is TGTGCCAGCAGCCCGATAGCGGGGGGCTTAACAGATACGCAGTATTTT. Protein: CASSPIAGGLTDTQYF.

This rearrangement joins TRBV6-1 to TRBJ2-7; 7 positions agree with TRBD1. CDR1 and CDR2 (germline): MNHNS, SASEGT. After removal of 7 bases from V and 6 bases from J, the junction contained 9 bases not matched to a gene. CDR3 length equals 13 residues. CDR3 loop: CASISGTVFEQYF. Here the CDR3 DNA reads TGTGCCAGCATATCCGGGACAGTGTTCGAGCAGTACTTC.

The chain carries TRBV6-4 and TRBJ2-3; D may be TRBD1 (5 bases). Germline V gives CDR1 MRHNA, CDR2 SNTAGT. CDR3 length equals 13 residues. V gave up 3 bases and J gave up 8 bases, with 12 bases separating them. The CDR3 protein is CASSETGVGTQYF. The CDR3 nucleotides read TGTGCCAGCAGTGAAACAGGAGTGGGTACGCAGTATTTT.

The chain recombines TRBV6-1 with TRBJ1-1; D uncertain. Germline V gives CDR1 MNHNS, CDR2 SASEGT. Trimming took off 6 bases at V and 0 bases at J, with 5 bases between the two ends. The CDR3 contains 12 residues. In DNA, the CDR3 is TGTGCCAGCAGGAGCTTGAACACTGAAGCTTTCTTT. Translation gives CASRSLNTEAFF.